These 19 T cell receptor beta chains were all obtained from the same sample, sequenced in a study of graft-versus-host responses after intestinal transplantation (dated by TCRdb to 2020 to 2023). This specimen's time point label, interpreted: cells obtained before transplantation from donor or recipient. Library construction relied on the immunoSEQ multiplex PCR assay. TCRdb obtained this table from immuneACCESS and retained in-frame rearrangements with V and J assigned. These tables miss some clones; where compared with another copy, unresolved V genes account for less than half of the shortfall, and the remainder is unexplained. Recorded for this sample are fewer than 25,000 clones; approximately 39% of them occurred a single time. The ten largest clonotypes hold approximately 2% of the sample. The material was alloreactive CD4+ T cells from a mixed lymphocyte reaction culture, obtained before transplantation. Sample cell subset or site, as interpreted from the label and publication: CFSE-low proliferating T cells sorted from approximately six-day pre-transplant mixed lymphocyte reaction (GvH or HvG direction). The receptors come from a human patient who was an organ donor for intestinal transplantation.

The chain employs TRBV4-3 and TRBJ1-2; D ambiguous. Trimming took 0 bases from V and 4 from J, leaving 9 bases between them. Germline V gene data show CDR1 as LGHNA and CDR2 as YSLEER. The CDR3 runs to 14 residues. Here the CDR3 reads CASSQDRLGYGYTF. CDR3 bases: TGCGCCAGCAGCCAAGATAGACTCGGCTATGGCTACACCTTC.

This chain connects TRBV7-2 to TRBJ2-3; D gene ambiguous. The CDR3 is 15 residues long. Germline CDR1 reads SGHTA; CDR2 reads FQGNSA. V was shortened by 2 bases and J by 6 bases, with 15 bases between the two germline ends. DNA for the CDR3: TGTGCCAGCAGCTTAATGGCGGCTCTCAGGGATACGCAGTATTTT. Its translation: CASSLMAALRDTQYF.

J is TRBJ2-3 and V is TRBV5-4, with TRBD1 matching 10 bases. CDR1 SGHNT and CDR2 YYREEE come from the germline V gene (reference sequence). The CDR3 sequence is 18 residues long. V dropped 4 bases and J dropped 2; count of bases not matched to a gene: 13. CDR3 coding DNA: TGTGCCAGCAGCATCAAACAATCCGGGACAGGGGACACAGATACGCAGTATTTT. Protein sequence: CASSIKQSGTGDTDTQYF.

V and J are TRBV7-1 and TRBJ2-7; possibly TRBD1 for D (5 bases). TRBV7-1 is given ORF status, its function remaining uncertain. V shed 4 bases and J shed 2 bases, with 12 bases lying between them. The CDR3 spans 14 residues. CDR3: CASSFAPGTYEQYF. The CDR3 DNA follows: TGTGCCAGCAGCTTTGCCCCAGGGACCTACGAGCAGTACTTC.

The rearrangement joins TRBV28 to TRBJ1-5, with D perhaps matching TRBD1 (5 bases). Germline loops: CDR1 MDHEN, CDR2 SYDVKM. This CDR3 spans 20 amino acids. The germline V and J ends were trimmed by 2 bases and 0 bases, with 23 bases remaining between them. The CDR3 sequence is CASSLLGVRALPYSNQPQHF. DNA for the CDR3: TGTGCCAGCAGTTTACTTGGCGTCAGGGCTCTCCCTTATAGCAATCAGCCCCAGCATTTT.

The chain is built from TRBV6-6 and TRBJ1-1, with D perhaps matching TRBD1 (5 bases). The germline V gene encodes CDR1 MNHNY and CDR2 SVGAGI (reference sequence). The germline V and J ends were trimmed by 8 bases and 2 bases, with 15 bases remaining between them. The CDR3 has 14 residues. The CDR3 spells CASQVTGGNTEAFF. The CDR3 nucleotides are TGTGCCAGCCAAGTTACAGGCGGAAACACTGAAGCTTTCTTT.

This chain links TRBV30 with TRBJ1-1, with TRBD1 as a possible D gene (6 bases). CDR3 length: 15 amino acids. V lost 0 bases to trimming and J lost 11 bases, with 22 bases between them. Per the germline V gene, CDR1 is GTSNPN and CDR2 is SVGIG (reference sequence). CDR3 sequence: CAWSVGGQLWARAFF. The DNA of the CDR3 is TGTGCCTGGAGTGTAGGGGGGCAGTTGTGGGCACGGGCTTTCTTT.

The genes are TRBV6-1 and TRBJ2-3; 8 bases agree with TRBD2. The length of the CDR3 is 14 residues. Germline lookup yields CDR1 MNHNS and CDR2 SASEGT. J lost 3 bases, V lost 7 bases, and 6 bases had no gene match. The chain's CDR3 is CASTGAGVTDTQYF. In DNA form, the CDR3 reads TGTGCCAGCACAGGAGCGGGAGTGACAGATACGCAGTATTTT.

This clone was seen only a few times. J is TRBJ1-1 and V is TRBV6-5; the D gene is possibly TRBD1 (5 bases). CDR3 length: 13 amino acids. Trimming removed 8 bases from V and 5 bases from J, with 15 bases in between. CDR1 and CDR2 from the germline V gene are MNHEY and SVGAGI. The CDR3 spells CASGGTTGTEAFF. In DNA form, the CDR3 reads TGTGCCAGCGGTGGGACGACGGGAACTGAAGCTTTCTTT.

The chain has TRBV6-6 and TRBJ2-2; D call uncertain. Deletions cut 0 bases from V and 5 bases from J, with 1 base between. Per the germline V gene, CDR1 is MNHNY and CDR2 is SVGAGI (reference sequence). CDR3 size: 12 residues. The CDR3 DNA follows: TGTGCCAGCAGTTACTCAACCGGGGAGCTGTTTTTT. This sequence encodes CASSYSTGELFF.

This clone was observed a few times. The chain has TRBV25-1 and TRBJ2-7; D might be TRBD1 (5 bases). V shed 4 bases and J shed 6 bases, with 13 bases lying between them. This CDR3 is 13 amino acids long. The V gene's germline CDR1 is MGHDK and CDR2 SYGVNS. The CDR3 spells CASSGAGKAEQYF. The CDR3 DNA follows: TGTGCCAGCAGTGGGGCAGGGAAGGCCGAGCAGTACTTC.

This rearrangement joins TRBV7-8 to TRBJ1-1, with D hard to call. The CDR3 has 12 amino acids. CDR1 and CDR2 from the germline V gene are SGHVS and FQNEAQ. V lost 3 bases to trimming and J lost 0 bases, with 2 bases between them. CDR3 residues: CASSFMNTEAFF. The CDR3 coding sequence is TGTGCCAGCAGCTTCATGAACACTGAAGCTTTCTTT.

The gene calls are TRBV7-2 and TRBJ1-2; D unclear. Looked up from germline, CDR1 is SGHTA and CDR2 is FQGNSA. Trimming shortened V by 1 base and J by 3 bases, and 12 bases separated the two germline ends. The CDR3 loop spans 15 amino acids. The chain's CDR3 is CASSLDLAAHYGYTF. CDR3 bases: TGTGCCAGCAGCTTAGATCTCGCAGCCCACTATGGCTACACCTTC.

The DNA for the CDR3 is TGTGCCAGCAGTGTAAATAGCGGACTTCCCTACGAGCAGTACTTC. This encodes CASSVNSGLPYEQYF. The chain joins TRBV6-5 to TRBJ2-7, with a weak D call TRBD2 (6 bases). Germline V lookup: CDR1 MNHEY, CDR2 SVGAGI. Trimming took off 5 bases at V and 2 bases at J, with 16 bases between the two ends. The CDR3 covers 15 residues.

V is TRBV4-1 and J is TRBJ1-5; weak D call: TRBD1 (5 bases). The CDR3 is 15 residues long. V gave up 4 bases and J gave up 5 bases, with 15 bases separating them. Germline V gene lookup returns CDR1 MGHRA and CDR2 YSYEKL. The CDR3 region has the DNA TGCGCCAGCAGCCTTTTCGTGGGGCAGCATCAGCCCCAGCATTTT. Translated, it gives CASSLFVGQHQPQHF.

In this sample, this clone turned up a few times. This CDR3 is CASSLGDTQYF. CDR3 DNA: TGTGCCAGCAGTCTAGGGGATACGCAGTATTTT. The chain links TRBV2 to TRBJ2-3, with unresolved D. This CDR3 spans 11 amino acids. Germline V gene lookup returns CDR1 SNHLY and CDR2 FYNNEI. Deletions cut 5 bases from V and 6 bases from J, with 6 bases between. The variable domain in full, with the rest retrieved from reference TRBV2 and TRBJ2-3, is EPEVTQTPSHQVTQMGQEVILRCVPISNHLYFYWYRQILGQKVEFLVSFYNNEISEKSEIFDDQFSVERPDGSNFTLKIRSTKLEDSAMYFCASSLGDTQYFGPGTRLTVL.

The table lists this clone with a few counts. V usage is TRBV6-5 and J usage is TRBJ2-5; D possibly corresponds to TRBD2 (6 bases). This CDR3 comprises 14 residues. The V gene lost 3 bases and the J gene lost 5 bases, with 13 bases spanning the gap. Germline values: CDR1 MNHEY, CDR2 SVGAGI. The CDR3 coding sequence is TGTGCCAGCAGTTATTGGGCTGGAGGGGAGACCCAGTACTTC. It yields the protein CASSYWAGGETQYF.

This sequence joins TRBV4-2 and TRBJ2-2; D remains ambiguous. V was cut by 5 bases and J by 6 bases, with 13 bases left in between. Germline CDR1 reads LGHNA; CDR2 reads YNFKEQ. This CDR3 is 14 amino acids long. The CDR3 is CASSLKGFAGELFF. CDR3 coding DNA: TGTGCCAGCAGCTTGAAAGGGTTCGCCGGGGAGCTGTTTTTT.

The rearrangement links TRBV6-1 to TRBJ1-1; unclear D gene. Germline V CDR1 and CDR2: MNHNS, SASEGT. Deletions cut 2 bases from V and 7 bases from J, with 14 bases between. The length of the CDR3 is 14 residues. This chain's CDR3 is CASSEISGFSEAFF. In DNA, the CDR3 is TGTGCCAGCAGTGAAATATCGGGATTCAGTGAAGCTTTCTTT.